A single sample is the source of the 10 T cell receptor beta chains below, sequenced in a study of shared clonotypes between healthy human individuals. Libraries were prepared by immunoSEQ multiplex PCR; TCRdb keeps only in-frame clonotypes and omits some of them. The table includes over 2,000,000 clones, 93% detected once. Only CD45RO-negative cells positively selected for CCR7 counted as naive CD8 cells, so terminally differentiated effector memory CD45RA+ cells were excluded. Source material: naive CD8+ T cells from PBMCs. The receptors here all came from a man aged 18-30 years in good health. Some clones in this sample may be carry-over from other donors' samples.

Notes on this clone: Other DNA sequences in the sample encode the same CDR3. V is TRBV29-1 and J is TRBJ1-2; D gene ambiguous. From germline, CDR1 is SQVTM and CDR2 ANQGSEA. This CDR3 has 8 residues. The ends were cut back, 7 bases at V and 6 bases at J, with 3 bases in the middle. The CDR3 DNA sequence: TGCAGCGGAGATGGCTACACCTTC. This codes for CSGDGYTF.

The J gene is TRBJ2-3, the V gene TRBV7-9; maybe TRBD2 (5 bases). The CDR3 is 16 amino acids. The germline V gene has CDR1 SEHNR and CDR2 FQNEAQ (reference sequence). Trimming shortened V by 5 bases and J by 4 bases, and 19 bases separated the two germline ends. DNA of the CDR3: TGTGCCAGCAGCGTGAATCGGGGAAGTAACGCAGATACGCAGTATTTT. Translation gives CASSVNRGSNADTQYF.

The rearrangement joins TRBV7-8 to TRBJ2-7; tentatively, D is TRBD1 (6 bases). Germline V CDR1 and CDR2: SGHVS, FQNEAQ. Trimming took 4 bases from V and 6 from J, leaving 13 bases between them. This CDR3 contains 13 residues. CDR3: CASSSPLGGEQYF. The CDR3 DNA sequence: TGTGCCAGCAGCTCACCCCTAGGGGGCGAGCAGTACTTC.

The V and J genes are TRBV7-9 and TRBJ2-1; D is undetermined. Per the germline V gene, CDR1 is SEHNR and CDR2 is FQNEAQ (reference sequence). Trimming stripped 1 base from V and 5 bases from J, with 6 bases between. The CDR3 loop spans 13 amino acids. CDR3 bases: TGTGCCAGCAGCTTAGTGGTGAACAATGAGCAGTTCTTC. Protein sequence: CASSLVVNNEQFF.

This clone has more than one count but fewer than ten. CDR3 region: CASSQRGLGYTF. CDR3 DNA: TGTGCCAGCAGCCAGCGGGGCTTAGGCTACACCTTC. This chain uses TRBV14 with TRBJ1-2; a possible D gene is TRBD1 (5 bases). This CDR3 region has 12 residues. The V and J ends lost 3 bases and 8 bases respectively, with 10 bases between them. Germline V CDR1 and CDR2: SGHDN, FVKESK.

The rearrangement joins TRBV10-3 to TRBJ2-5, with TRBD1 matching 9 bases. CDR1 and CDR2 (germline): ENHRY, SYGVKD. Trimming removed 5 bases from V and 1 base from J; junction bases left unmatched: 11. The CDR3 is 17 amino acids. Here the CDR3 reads CAISSDNKQGAQETQYF. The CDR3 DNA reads TGTGCCATCAGTTCTGATAATAAACAGGGGGCCCAAGAGACCCAGTACTTC.

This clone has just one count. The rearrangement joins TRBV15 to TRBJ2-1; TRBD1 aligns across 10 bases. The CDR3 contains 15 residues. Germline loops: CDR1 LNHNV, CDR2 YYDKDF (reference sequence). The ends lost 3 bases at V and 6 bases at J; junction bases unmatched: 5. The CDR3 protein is CATSSRDRGGNEQFF. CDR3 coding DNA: TGTGCCACCAGCAGCCGGGACAGGGGCGGCAATGAGCAGTTCTTC.

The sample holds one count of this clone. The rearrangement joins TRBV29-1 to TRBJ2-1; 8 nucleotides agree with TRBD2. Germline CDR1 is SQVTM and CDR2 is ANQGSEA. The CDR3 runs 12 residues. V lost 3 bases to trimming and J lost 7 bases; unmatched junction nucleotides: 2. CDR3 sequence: CSVESGRNEQFF. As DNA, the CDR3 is TGCAGCGTTGAGAGCGGGAGAAATGAGCAGTTCTTC.

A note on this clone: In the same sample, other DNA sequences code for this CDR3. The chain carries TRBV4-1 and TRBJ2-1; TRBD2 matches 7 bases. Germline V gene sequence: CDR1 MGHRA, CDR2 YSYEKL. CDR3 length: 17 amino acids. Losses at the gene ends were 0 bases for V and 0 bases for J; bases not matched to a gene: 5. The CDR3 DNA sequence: TGCGCCAGCAGCCAAGATGCTAGCGGATCCTCCTACAATGAGCAGTTCTTC. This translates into CASSQDASGSSYNEQFF.

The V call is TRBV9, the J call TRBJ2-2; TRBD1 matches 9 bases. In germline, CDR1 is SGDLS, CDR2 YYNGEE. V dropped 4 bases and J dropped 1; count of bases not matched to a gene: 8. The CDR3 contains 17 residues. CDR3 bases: TGTGCCAGCAGCCAGCCACTGGACAGGGGGAACACCGGGGAGCTGTTTTTT. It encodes CASSQPLDRGNTGELFF.